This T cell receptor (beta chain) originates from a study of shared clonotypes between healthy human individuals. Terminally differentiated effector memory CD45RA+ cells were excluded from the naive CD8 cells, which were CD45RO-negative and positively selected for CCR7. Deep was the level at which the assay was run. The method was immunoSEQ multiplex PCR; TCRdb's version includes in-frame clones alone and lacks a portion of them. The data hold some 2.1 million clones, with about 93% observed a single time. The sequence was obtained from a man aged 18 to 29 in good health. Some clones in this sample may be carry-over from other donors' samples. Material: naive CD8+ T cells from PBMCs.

This CDR3 is CASSLERDYGYTF. CDR3 in DNA: TGTGCCAGCAGCTTAGAAAGGGACTATGGCTACACCTTC. This chain links TRBV11-1 with TRBJ1-2; D is unresolved. Between the trimmed V and J ends, which lost 1 base and 3 bases, there was a span of 6 bases. This CDR3 comprises 13 residues. Germline CDR1 is SGHAT and CDR2 is FQDESV (reference sequence).